Here is one T cell receptor (beta chain) with its context. As yet, its antigen is unknown. The sample is drawn from a study of cytomegalovirus exposure and HLA in healthy donors. Primers included in the PCR were 60 Vbeta and 13 Jbeta primers. How the authors handled the data: A later analysis counted tens of millions of unique TCR beta chains, around 12 million shared. The assay was immunoSEQ multiplex PCR, and TCRdb's table has in-frame clones only and misses some. The DNA was the basis for D and trimming; V, J and clone size are from that table. The profile shows around 80,000 clones, approximately 62% of them singletons. Whole-study findings and limits: Reports indicated that the classifier achieved high specificity and sensitivity in diagnosing cytomegalovirus status. A likely sequencing artifact accounted for one observed cluster of highly shared sequence variants.

Germline V gives CDR1 MGHRA, CDR2 YSYEKL. This CDR3 is built from 14 residues. V lost 4 bases to trimming and J lost 3 bases; unmatched junction nucleotides: 4. The sequence came from a male donor in good health and CMV-seropositive. The genes are TRBV4-1 and TRBJ2-7; 9 bases align to TRBD2. Sequencing was carried out using PBMCs. The CDR3 spells CASSLLAGDYEQYF. In DNA form, the CDR3 reads TGCGCCAGCAGCCTTTTAGCGGGGGACTACGAGCAGTACTTC.